The sequence of this T cell receptor beta chain was determined in a study of shared clonotypes between healthy human individuals. Profiling relied on immunoSEQ multiplex PCR, and the TCRdb table lists in-frame clones only, not all of them. The sample consists of millions of clones, about 92% of them appearing once. With V trimmed by 8 bases and J by 4 bases, 21 bases remained unmatched. There are 18 residues in the CDR3. Germline V lookup: CDR1 MGHRA, CDR2 YSYEKL. Study-wide results and limits: Researchers found naive subsets generally carried larger estimated richness than memory subsets. Incomplete sequencing of sorted subsets was indicated by rarefaction despite large depth.

With respect to this clone: Its antigen is undetermined.

The receptor comes from a man aged 18 to 30 in good health. Some clones in this sample may be carry-over from other donors' samples. The sample comprised naive CD4+ T cells from PBMCs. The sample's subset: CD45RA+ positively selected. The chain couples TRBV4-1 to TRBJ2-3; TRBD2 matches at 7 bases. Here the CDR3 reads CASRSFGARGGSADTQYF. The DNA of the CDR3 is TGCGCCAGCCGGAGTTTCGGGGCCCGCGGGGGAAGCGCAGATACGCAGTATTTT.